Following are 4 T cell receptor beta chains from one sample sequenced in a study of blood T cell repertoires in COVID-19. The table came from immunoSEQ multiplex PCR; TCRdb's copy has only in-frame clones and leaves some out. Of almost 350,000 clones listed, more than 70% are singletons. The sample was peripheral blood. These receptors were obtained from a woman aged 55 to 70 with COVID-19, enrolled during active disease.

This clone was found once. V gene TRBV28 combines with J gene TRBJ1-4; TRBD1 is a possible D gene (6 bases). The CDR3 is made up of 17 amino acids. V was clipped by 2 bases and J by 7 bases, with 20 bases between them. The germline gives CDR1 MDHEN, CDR2 SYDVKM. CDR3 nucleotides: TGTGCCAGCAGTTTAGAAAGCGTGTCAGGGGTACGTGAAAAACTGTTTTTT. Protein product: CASSLESVSGVREKLFF.

This chain's CDR3 is CASSPLDGEAFF. CDR3 nucleotides: TGTGCCAGCAGCCCCCTAGATGGTGAAGCTTTCTTT. V is TRBV11-2 and J is TRBJ1-1; D unresolved. Germline-derived CDR1 and CDR2 are SGHAT and FQNNGV. The V and J ends lost 5 bases and 7 bases respectively, with 11 bases between them. The CDR3 has 12 amino acids.

The chain is built from TRBV6-5 and TRBJ2-7; no reliable D call. The length of the CDR3 is 14 residues. Germline loops: CDR1 MNHEY, CDR2 SVGAGI. Trimming shortened V by 4 bases and J by 2 bases, and 12 bases separated the two germline ends. The CDR3 bases are TGTGCCAGCAGTTTGATCCAGAATACCTACGAGCAGTACTTC. This gives the protein CASSLIQNTYEQYF.

This sequence joins TRBV5-1 and TRBJ2-1, with a weak D call TRBD1 (6 bases). V was trimmed by 0 bases and J by 6 bases, leaving 13 bases between them. This CDR3 is 15 amino acids long. Per the germline V gene, CDR1 is SGHRS and CDR2 is YFSETQ. Written as DNA, the CDR3 is TGCGCCAGCAGCTTGGGAGGACAGACCTTCAATGAGCAGTTCTTC. Its protein product is CASSLGGQTFNEQFF.